Included here is one T cell receptor (beta chain) sequence, with context. Enrolled through a virtual design, the participants were between 18 and 89 years of age and came from 24 US areas. These data originate in a study of blood T cell repertoires in COVID-19. Study-wide background: COVID-19 samples from acute and convalescent phases originated in the United States, Italy and Spain.

This CDR3 comprises 16 residues. V trimming: 2 bases; J trimming: 7 bases; junction bases outside the gene matches: 9. CDR1 MDHEN and CDR2 SYDVKM come from the germline V gene. TCRdb's table, derived via immunoSEQ multiplex PCR, lists solely in-frame clones and lacks some. The data contain around 260,000 clones, 80% to 90% of them seen just once; the ten biggest clones take up about 4.1%. The chain carries TRBV28 and TRBJ1-5; 9 bases are shared with TRBD1. The sequence came from a woman aged 25 to 45 who had recovered from COVID-19. Material for sequencing was PBMCs or T cells enriched from blood (not recorded which). Written as DNA, the CDR3 is TGTGCCAGCAGTTTAGTAACAGGGGGCTTAGGACAGCCCCAGCATTTT. This codes for CASSLVTGGLGQPQHF.